In this sample, the clone carrying this T cell receptor beta chain turned up a few times. CDR3 length: 19 residues. With 3 bases clipped from V and 2 bases from J, the junction kept 10 bases outside the gene matches. Germline V gene lookup returns CDR1 SGDLS and CDR2 YYNGEE. The source of the sample is a study of cytomegalovirus exposure and HLA in healthy donors. The PCR was carried out with 60 Vbeta primers and 13 Jbeta primers. Profiled with immunoSEQ multiplex PCR; TCRdb holds only in-frame clones, not every one. In the table there are some 180,000 clones, around three quarters of which are singletons. Donors sampled were nominally healthy, though unrecorded immune exposures were likely.

The sequence came from a woman aged 30 to 39 in good health and CMV-seropositive. The sample was PBMCs. The chain employs TRBV9 and TRBJ2-6; 11 positions agree with TRBD1. CDR3 protein: CASSDVRGQGAPGANVLTF. CDR3 DNA sequence: TGTGCCAGCAGCGACGTTCGTGGACAGGGGGCGCCTGGGGCCAACGTCCTGACTTTC.